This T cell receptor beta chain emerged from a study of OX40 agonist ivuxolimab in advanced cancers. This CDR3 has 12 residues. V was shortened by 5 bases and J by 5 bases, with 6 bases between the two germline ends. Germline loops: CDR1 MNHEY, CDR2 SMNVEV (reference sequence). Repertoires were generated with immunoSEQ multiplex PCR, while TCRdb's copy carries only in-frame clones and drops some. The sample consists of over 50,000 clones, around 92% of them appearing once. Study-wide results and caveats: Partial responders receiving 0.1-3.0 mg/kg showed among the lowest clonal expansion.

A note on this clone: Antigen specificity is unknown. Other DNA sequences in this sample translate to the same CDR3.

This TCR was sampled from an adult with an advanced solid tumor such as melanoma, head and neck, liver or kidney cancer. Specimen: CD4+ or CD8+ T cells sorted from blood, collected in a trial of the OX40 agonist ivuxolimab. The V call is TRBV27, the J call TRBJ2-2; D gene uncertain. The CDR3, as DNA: TGTGCCAGCAGTCCATTAACCGGGGAGCTGTTTTTT. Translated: CASSPLTGELFF.